This T cell receptor beta chain was recorded in a study of T cell responses to AZD1222 COVID-19 vaccine. General study points: Spike as a whole was targeted by vaccine-associated CD4 TCRs, dominant at 160-218 and 743-854. Among those given AZD1222, only six or seven were seropositive at baseline.

Method: immunoSEQ multiplex PCR; TCRdb's copy keeps in-frame clones and lacks some. This table holds 150,000 or so clones, about 92% found once. J lost 1 base, V lost 3 bases, and 3 bases had no gene match. The V gene's germline CDR1 is SGDLS and CDR2 YYNGEE. The CDR3 consists of 14 residues. A remark on this clone: Its antigen is unknown.

It was second doses at about 4 or about 12 weeks that were pooled. The receptor comes from an adult who received the AZD1222 COVID-19 vaccine. V and J are TRBV9 and TRBJ1-1; 7 bases fit TRBD1. The sequencing used peripheral blood, collected 28 days after the second AZD1222 dose. This CDR3 reads CASSGTGPNTEAFF. CDR3 in DNA: TGTGCCAGCAGCGGGACAGGACCGAACACTGAAGCTTTCTTT.